The 17 T cell receptor beta chains listed next were all sequenced from one sample in a study of T cell clonality in common variable immunodeficiency. General observations from the study: Reportedly, TCR beta sequences from common variable immunodeficiency showed fewer deletions and N-nucleotide insertions.

The assay was immunoSEQ multiplex PCR, and TCRdb's table has in-frame clones only and misses some. Recorded here are around 30,000 clones, none singletons. These TCRs' antigens remain unknown. Sequencing was carried out using peripheral blood mononuclear cells. Receptors originate from a human donor with common variable immunodeficiency.

This clone was seen repeatedly, ten times or more. The sequenced fragment ends 3 residues before the CDR3 boundary, so the rest is inferred from the germline J gene. The gene calls are TRBV29-1 and TRBJ2-1, with TRBD2 identical over 10 bases. This CDR3 spans 15 amino acids. The trim removed 4 bases at V and 3 bases at J, leaving 6 bases unmatched. Germline CDR1 SQVTM, CDR2 ANQGSEA. The CDR3: CSVGGLAVGYNEQFF. CDR3 bases read: TGCAGCGTTGGAGGACTAGCGGTAGGCTACAATGAG.

This clone was seen a handful of times. The read terminates 3 residues before the CDR3 end, so the remaining end is supplied by the germline J gene. The chain has TRBV6-2 or TRBV6-3 and TRBJ2-7; no clear D. From germline, CDR1 is MNHEY and CDR2 SVGEGT. This CDR3 comprises 11 residues. With 10 bases removed from V and 1 base from J, the gap between germline ends came to 8 bases. The CDR3 protein is CATTWSYEQYF. The CDR3 bases that were read are TGTGCCACCACATGGTCCTACGAG.

This clone was recorded many times. The CDR3 goes on 3 residues after the read ends, and that part is filled in from the germline J gene. This chain uses TRBV30 with TRBJ2-5; tentative D call: TRBD2 (6 bases). The CDR3 contains 15 residues. CDR1 is GTSNPN and CDR2 is SVGIG in the germline V gene (reference sequence). V lost 2 bases, J lost 4 bases, and 17 bases lay in between. CDR3 residues: CAWSRGSGGAETQYF. The sequenced part of the CDR3 DNA is TGTGCCTGGAGTCGGGGGAGTGGCGGGGCAGAGACC.

CDR3 loop: CASSKQQGLYTEAFF. The part of the CDR3 DNA that was read is TGTGCCAGCAGCAAGCAACAGGGGTTGTACACTGAA. The chain couples TRBV7-2 to TRBJ1-1, with 7 nucleotides matching TRBD1. With the read ending 3 residues before the CDR3 end, the germline J gene is used to fill in that end. CDR1 SGHTA and CDR2 FQGNSA come from the germline V gene. CDR3 length equals 15 residues. Trimming removed 5 bases from V and 3 bases from J; junction bases left unmatched: 9.

The table lists this clone with many counts. The read terminates 3 residues ahead of where the CDR3 ends, so the germline J gene completes it. The rearrangement joins TRBV5-6 to TRBJ2-1; perhaps TRBD2 as D (5 bases). This CDR3 has 15 residues. Germline CDR1 and CDR2: SGHDT and YYEEEE. Trimming cost V 3 bases and J 8 bases, with 18 bases left between them. The DNA read from the CDR3 is TGTGCCAGCAGCTCGGCCCGAGGGTTTAGGGATGAG. Its translation: CASSSARGFRDE. The entire CDR3 protein reads CASSSARGFRDEQFF.

Details on this clone: From the germline J gene comes the end of the CDR3, since the read stops 3 residues before it. The rearrangement joins TRBV11-2 to TRBJ1-4; the match to TRBD1 covers 9 bases. The germline CDR1 and CDR2 sequences are SGHAT and FQNNGV. The V gene end was trimmed by 4 bases and the J gene end by 10 bases; junction bases not matched to a gene: 10. The CDR3 consists of 15 residues. The sequenced part of the CDR3 DNA is TGTGCCAGCAGCTATCTGGACAGGGGACTAGGAAAA. This translates into CASSYLDRGLGK. The entire CDR3 is CASSYLDRGLGKLFF.

There are a few counts of this clone. The CDR3 end falls 3 residues outside the read, so it is completed with the germline J gene. The chain combines TRBV5-1 with TRBJ2-5; 11 bases align to TRBD2. CDR3 length: 16 amino acids. Per the germline V gene, CDR1 is SGHRS and CDR2 is YFSETQ. The junction had 5 bases not matched to a gene; V was cut back by 2 bases and J by 2 bases. The CDR3 DNA, read in part, is TGCGCCAGCAGCTTACGGGGACTAGCGGTTCAAGAGACC. It yields the protein CASSLRGLAVQET. The whole CDR3 is CASSLRGLAVQETQYF.

This clone was picked up many times. The sequenced part of the CDR3 DNA is TGTGCCAGTAGTAATGACAGGGGGAGCACAGATACG. This sequence encodes CASSNDRGSTDT. The entire CDR3 protein reads CASSNDRGSTDTQYF. The rearrangement uses TRBV19 and TRBJ2-3, with TRBD1 identical over 9 bases. The DNA ends 3 residues before the CDR3 does, and the rest of the CDR3 is filled in from the germline J gene. The length of the CDR3 is 15 residues. Germline trimming cut 4 bases from V and 0 bases from J; bases unmatched to any gene: 2. CDR1 and CDR2 from the germline V gene are LNHDA and SQIVND (reference sequence).

This clone was counted between two and nine times. The read finishes 3 residues shy of the CDR3 end, and the germline J gene is used to complete it. This chain connects TRBV5-1 to TRBJ1-2; unclear D gene. Trimming took 3 bases from V and 6 from J, leaving 9 bases between them. Germline V CDR1 and CDR2: SGHRS, YFSETQ. The CDR3 contains 12 residues. Here the CDR3 reads CASSSEPHGYTF. The CDR3 bases that were read are TGCGCCAGCAGCTCCGAGCCCCATGGC.

The sample holds many counts of this clone. The sequenced fragment ends 3 residues before the CDR3 boundary, so the rest is inferred from the germline J gene. The rearrangement links TRBV5-3 to TRBJ2-3; 9 positions agree with TRBD2. Being an ORF, TRBV5-3 has a function that is uncertain. J lost 7 bases, V lost 2 bases, and 5 bases had no gene match. This CDR3 region has 14 residues. The CDR3 DNA, read in part, is TGTGCCAGAAGCTTAGCGGGAGGTCACAATACG. Protein product: CARSLAGGHNT. The full CDR3 protein reads CARSLAGGHNTQYF.

In this sample, this clone turned up many times. The missing CDR3 end, 3 residues past where the read stops, is filled in from the germline J gene. The chain has TRBV20-1 and TRBJ1-1; weak D call: TRBD1 (6 bases). The CDR3 has 13 amino acids. Germline values: CDR1 DFQATT, CDR2 SNEGSKA (reference sequence). The sequenced CDR3 bases are TGCAGTGCTAGCGCCCCAGGGGTAAGGCGG. It translates to CSASAPGVRR. The entire CDR3 sequence reads CSASAPGVRRAFF.

This clone was seen repeatedly, ten times or more. The CDR3 goes on 3 residues after the read ends, and that part is filled in from the germline J gene. J is TRBJ2-1 and V is TRBV7-9; D is unclear. CDR1 is SEHNR and CDR2 is FQNEAQ in the germline V gene (reference sequence). This CDR3 contains 14 residues. V gave up 6 bases and J gave up 4 bases, with 13 bases separating them. Here the CDR3 reads CASRPPSGYNEQFF. The DNA read from the CDR3 is TGTGCCAGCAGGCCCCCTTCAGGTTACAATGAG.

The sample holds a few counts of this clone. From the germline J gene comes the end of the CDR3, since the read stops 3 residues before it. The V call is TRBV7-2, the J call TRBJ2-1, with D unresolved. Germline-derived CDR1 and CDR2 are SGHTA and FQGNSA. V lost 1 base and J lost 8, with 3 bases in between. The CDR3 contains 11 residues. CDR3 region: CASSLVYEQFF. The sequenced part of the CDR3 DNA is TGTGCCAGCAGCTTAGTATATGAG.

This clone came up many times. The read comes to an end 3 residues before the CDR3 does, leaving the germline J gene to fill in the end. The rearrangement links TRBV7-2 to TRBJ2-4; D perhaps matches TRBD1 (5 bases). There are 14 residues in the CDR3. Germline V gene data show CDR1 as SGHTA and CDR2 as FQGNSA. With 6 bases removed from V and 7 bases from J, the gap between germline ends came to 16 bases. Incomplete CDR3 DNA: TGTGCCAGCAGTACCGACGGACACTCTAACATT. As protein: CASSTDGHSNI. The full CDR3 protein reads CASSTDGHSNIQYF.

This clone came up many times. The read ends 3 residues early relative to the CDR3; the germline J gene fills the gap. V gene TRBV5-1 combines with J gene TRBJ2-7; 7 nucleotides line up with TRBD1. J lost 0 bases, V lost 4 bases, and 4 bases had no gene match. The CDR3 runs to 14 residues. Germline loops: CDR1 SGHRS, CDR2 YFSETQ. Incomplete CDR3 DNA: TGCGCCAGCAGCCTAGGGGACAGCTCCTACGAG. Protein product: CASSLGDSSYE. In full, the CDR3 reads CASSLGDSSYEQYF. Using reference TRBV5-1 and TRBJ2-7 for the parts outside the CDR3, the full variable domain is KAGVTQTPRYLIKTRGQQVTLSCSPISGHRSVSWYQQTPGQGLQFLFEYFSETQRNKGNFPGRFSGRQFSNSRSEMNVSTLELGDSALYLCASSLGDSSYEQYFGPGTRLTVT.

This clone has just a few counts. The CDR3 end is not reached by the read, which stops 3 residues before it; the germline J gene fills it in. The gene calls are TRBV30 and TRBJ2-2, with D hard to call. This CDR3 has 14 amino acids. The V gene's germline CDR1 is GTSNPN and CDR2 SVGIG (reference sequence). Trimming removed 0 bases from V and 6 bases from J, with 11 bases in between. CDR3 DNA, as far as it was read: TGTGCCTGGAGTGTACTGAGAAGGGCCGGGGAG. Translated, it gives CAWSVLRRAGE. The complete CDR3 reads CAWSVLRRAGELFF. Variable domain in full (rest from reference TRBV30 and TRBJ2-2): SQTIHQWPATLVQPVGSPLSLECTVEGTSNPNLYWYRQAAGRGLQLLFYSVGIGQISSEVPQNLSASRPQDRQFILSSKKLLLSDSGFYLCAWSVLRRAGELFFGEGSRLTVL.

On this clone itself: Read data end 3 residues before the CDR3 end; the end is taken from the germline J gene. The rearrangement links TRBV7-9 to TRBJ2-5; TRBD2 might be the D (6 bases). Germline CDR1 and CDR2: SEHNR and FQNEAQ (reference sequence). V shed 8 bases and J shed 3 bases, with 16 bases lying between them. The CDR3 loop spans 14 amino acids. This CDR3 is CASAWVGGEETQYF. The DNA read from the CDR3 is TGTGCCAGCGCATGGGTAGGAGGGGAAGAGACC.